The rows below give T cell receptor beta chains drawn from one sample of a study of human thymus T cells. Data came from immunoSEQ multiplex PCR; TCRdb stores just in-frame clones and leaves some out. The sample includes some 130,000 clones, about 94% of them seen just once. The sequencing input was thymus tissue. These receptor sequences come from a boy under three years old with a congenital heart defect but otherwise immunologically healthy. Each CDR3 is given with its conserved first and last residue. The D gene is left open where the match is weak. The size entry is marked missing in some rows and otherwise reads once, few, many or a size class.

V,D,J,size,DNA,CDR3
TRBV19,.,TRBJ2-2,.,TGTGCCAGTAGTATAGAGTCAGCAAACACCGGGGAGCTGTTTTTT,CASSIESANTGELFF
TRBV25-1,TRBD1,TRBJ2-5,.,TGTGCCAGCCGGGACAGAGACCAAGAGACCCAGTACTTC,CASRDRDQETQYF
TRBV6-1,.,TRBJ2-7,.,TGTGCCAGCGGAAGACTAGGCGGGGTCTCCTACGAGCAGTACTTC,CASGRLGGVSYEQYF
TRBV9,.,TRBJ2-2,.,TGTGCCAGCAGCGTAGCGCGGACGGGTTCGGACACCGGGGAGCTGTTTTTT,CASSVARTGSDTGELFF
TRBV12-5,TRBD2,TRBJ2-5,.,TGTGCTAGTGGTCCGGCCGGGACTAGCTCCGAAGAGACCCAGTACTTC,CASGPAGTSSEETQYF
TRBV6-4,.,TRBJ1-1,.,TGTGCCAGCAGTGACCCAGTGGGCACTGAAGCTTTCTTT,CASSDPVGTEAFF
TRBV11-3,TRBD2,TRBJ2-3,once,TGTGCCAGCAGCCCGAGGAGCGGGGGGACTAGCACAGATACGCAGTATTTT,CASSPRSGGTSTDTQYF
TRBV13,.,TRBJ1-2,.,TGTGCCAGCAGCCCACTCGTGGTGAGGGACTATGGCTACACCTTC,CASSPLVVRDYGYTF
TRBV27,TRBD1,TRBJ2-6,.,TGTGCCAGCAGTTGGGGGACAGGGGGCCCTGGGGCCAACGTCCTGACTTTC,CASSWGTGGPGANVLTF
TRBV4-3,TRBD2,TRBJ2-7,.,TGCGCCAGCAGCCAGGGGGGAACTAGCGGATCCTACGAGCAGTACTTC,CASSQGGTSGSYEQYF
TRBV11-3,TRBD2,TRBJ2-1,.,TGTGCCAGCAGCTTCGGTAGCGGGGGGATGGTTGAGCAGTTCTTC,CASSFGSGGMVEQFF
TRBV6-6,TRBD1,TRBJ1-1,once,TGTGCCAGCAGTTATTCGGGGACAGGGGTTGAAGCTTTCTTT,CASSYSGTGVEAFF
TRBV6-1,.,TRBJ2-7,.,TGTGCCAGCAGTGGCCAGACGGGCCCCTACGAGCAGTACTTC,CASSGQTGPYEQYF
TRBV6-5,.,TRBJ1-2,.,TGTGCCAGCAGCACCCCGGGGGGACGTTACGGCTACACCTTC,CASSTPGGRYGYTF
TRBV9,TRBD2,TRBJ2-7,.,TGTGCCAGCAGAGGGACGGGACTAGTTCAGGCCGAGTACGAGCAGTACTTC,CASRGTGLVQAEYEQYF
TRBV4-2,TRBD1,TRBJ1-5,once,TGTGCCAGCAGCCAAGACTGCGTCGGGACAGTCTATAGCAATCAGCCCCAGCATTTT,CASSQDCVGTVYSNQPQHF
TRBV25-1,TRBD1,TRBJ1-1,.,TGTGCCAGCAGTGAAGAAAGGGGGCGTCGCACTGAAGCTTTCTTT,CASSEERGRRTEAFF
TRBV11-2,TRBD2,TRBJ2-7,.,TGTGCCAGCAGCTTAGCGGGGGGACGCGAGCAGTACTTC,CASSLAGGREQYF
TRBV9,TRBD1,TRBJ2-7,.,TGTGCCAGCAGCGTAGTGGGACAGGGACCGCCCTACGAGCAGTACTTC,CASSVVGQGPPYEQYF
TRBV11-3,TRBD1,TRBJ2-5,.,TGTGCCAGCAGTACACATGAGGACAGGGGGGAACAAGAGACCCAGTACTTC,CASSTHEDRGEQETQYF
TRBV7-2,.,TRBJ2-5,.,TGTGCCAGCAGCTTAAACTCCCCTACAGGGTCAGGGACCCAGTACTTC,CASSLNSPTGSGTQYF
TRBV7-9,.,TRBJ2-1,.,TGTGCCAGCAGGGGCGGGAATGAGCAGTTCTTC,CASRGGNEQFF
TRBV7-9,.,TRBJ2-4,.,TGTGCCAGCAGCCTGCCGCCGCCCGAGTTAGCCAAAAACATTCAGTACTTC,CASSLPPPELAKNIQYF
TRBV5-1,TRBD1,TRBJ2-1,once,TGCGCCAGCAGCTTGGTTCAGGGGGAATACAATGAGCAGTTCTTC,CASSLVQGEYNEQFF
TRBV28,.,TRBJ2-3,few,TGTGCCAGCAGTTTGCAGACAGATACGCAGTATTTT,CASSLQTDTQYF
TRBV11-2,.,TRBJ2-6,.,TGTGCCAGCAGCTCCTATACCAAGGGTATCGGGGCCAACGTCCTGACTTTC,CASSSYTKGIGANVLTF
TRBV5-8,.,TRBJ1-2,.,TGTGCCAGCAGCTCGCCAAGTCCGACAGGAAACTATGGCTACACCTTC,CASSSPSPTGNYGYTF
TRBV15,.,TRBJ2-1,.,TGTGCCACTCTCAACGCGGGTCGTGAGCAGTTCTTC,CATLNAGREQFF
TRBV5-1,.,TRBJ1-6,.,TGCGCCAGCAGCTTGGAAATCGGGCAGCCAAATTCACCCCTCCACTTT,CASSLEIGQPNSPLHF
TRBV11-2,.,TRBJ2-1,.,TGTGCCAGCAGCCAGAGTCGGACTCACCCTGAGCAGTTCTTC,CASSQSRTHPEQFF
TRBV10-3,.,TRBJ2-7,.,TGTGCCATCAGTGAGGGGACACCACACTCCTACGAGCAGTACTTC,CAISEGTPHSYEQYF
TRBV18,.,TRBJ1-1,.,TGTGCCAGCTCCCCAGGGCCTAGGAACACTGAAGCTTTCTTT,CASSPGPRNTEAFF
TRBV5-1,TRBD1,TRBJ2-3,.,TGCGCCAGCAGCCCAGGACAGGCCCTCACAGATACGCAGTATTTT,CASSPGQALTDTQYF
TRBV11-2,TRBD2,TRBJ2-1,.,TGTGCCAGCAGCTTAGCCCTAGCGGGGGCCCATTCCTACAATGAGCAGTTCTTC,CASSLALAGAHSYNEQFF
TRBV4-1,.,TRBJ2-7,.,TGCGCCAGCAGCCAGGCCGCTACAGGGTCCCACGAGCAGTACTTC,CASSQAATGSHEQYF
TRBV7-2,.,TRBJ1-2,.,TGTGCCAGCAGCTTAGATGCCAGCTATGGCTACACCTTC,CASSLDASYGYTF
TRBV6-5,.,TRBJ2-3,once,TGTGCCAGCAGTTACGTGGGGGTCACAGATACGCAGTATTTT,CASSYVGVTDTQYF
TRBV2,.,TRBJ2-1,.,TGTGCCAGCACCGAAGGGGTAGGCGACAATGAGCAGTTCTTC,CASTEGVGDNEQFF
TRBV6-4,.,TRBJ1-5,.,TGTGCCAGCAGTGACTCGAGAGACACTAACAATCAGCCCCAGCATTTT,CASSDSRDTNNQPQHF
TRBV5-5,.,TRBJ1-6,.,TGTGCCAGCAGCCTCCCCGAGGTCTTCTCCTATAATTCACCCCTCCACTTT,CASSLPEVFSYNSPLHF
TRBV6-4,.,TRBJ1-2,.,TGTGCCAGCACTGAGAGTGCCTTTTTGGGGGGGGAGGATCGGAATGGCTACACCTTC,CASTESAFLGGEDRNGYTF
TRBV29-1,.,TRBJ1-2,.,TGCAGCGTTGGCAGGGTGGGTGACTATGGCTACACCTTC,CSVGRVGDYGYTF
TRBV10-1,.,TRBJ2-2,few,TGCGCCAGCCCCGACTTTGAGCTGTTTTTT,CASPDFELFF
TRBV6-6,TRBD2,TRBJ2-7,.,TGTGCCAGCAGTCGGACTAGCGACCCCCCCTACGAGCAGTACTTC,CASSRTSDPPYEQYF
TRBV25-1,.,TRBJ2-1,.,TGTGCCAGCAGTGACACCGCTACGAGATACAATGAGCAGTTCTTC,CASSDTATRYNEQFF
TRBV5-1,TRBD2,TRBJ2-1,.,TGCGCCAGCAGCGCGTCCACTGGCGGGGGGGTAAATGAGCAGTTCTTC,CASSASTGGGVNEQFF
TRBV28,.,TRBJ2-7,.,TGTGCCAGCCAACCGGGCCCTGGGACCTACGAGCAGTACTTC,CASQPGPGTYEQYF
TRBV19,.,TRBJ1-1,.,TGTGCCAGTAGTATAGTCGGGAGGAACACTGAAGCTTTCTTT,CASSIVGRNTEAFF
TRBV27,.,TRBJ2-2,.,TGTGCCAGCAGTTTATCCGGAGGGGTCGGGGCCCCCGCGAACACCGGGGAGCTGTTTTTT,CASSLSGGVGAPANTGELFF
TRBV4-1,TRBD2,TRBJ2-2,once,TGCGCCAGCAGCCAAGATGGCGCTAGCGGGGGGGCCGGGACCGGGGAGCTGTTTTTT,CASSQDGASGGAGTGELFF
TRBV15,.,TRBJ1-5,.,TGTGCCACCAGCAGAGTACGGAGGATAGCAGGCAATCAGCCCCAGCATTTT,CATSRVRRIAGNQPQHF